This T cell receptor (beta chain) was retrieved from a study of blood T cell repertoires in COVID-19. Sequencing was performed with immunoSEQ multiplex PCR; in TCRdb, only in-frame clones are kept and a portion is missing. Of 150,000 to 200,000 clones in the sample, 88% were seen once. The CDR3 is 15 amino acids. Per the germline V gene, CDR1 is MDHEN and CDR2 is SYDVKM. V was pared by 5 bases and J by 8 bases, with 10 bases of the junction left unmatched. This clone came up a few times. All recovered Cohort 3 donors got two negative PCRs, got clearance, or saw symptom resolution. This TCR came from a woman between 18 and 29 years old who had recovered from COVID-19. What was sequenced was PBMCs or T cells enriched from blood (not recorded which). The chain recombines TRBV28 with TRBJ2-1, with 9 bases that match TRBD1. The CDR3 bases are TGTGCCAGCAGTACCCGGGACAGGGTTACCGATGAGCAGTTCTTC. Residues: CASSTRDRVTDEQFF.